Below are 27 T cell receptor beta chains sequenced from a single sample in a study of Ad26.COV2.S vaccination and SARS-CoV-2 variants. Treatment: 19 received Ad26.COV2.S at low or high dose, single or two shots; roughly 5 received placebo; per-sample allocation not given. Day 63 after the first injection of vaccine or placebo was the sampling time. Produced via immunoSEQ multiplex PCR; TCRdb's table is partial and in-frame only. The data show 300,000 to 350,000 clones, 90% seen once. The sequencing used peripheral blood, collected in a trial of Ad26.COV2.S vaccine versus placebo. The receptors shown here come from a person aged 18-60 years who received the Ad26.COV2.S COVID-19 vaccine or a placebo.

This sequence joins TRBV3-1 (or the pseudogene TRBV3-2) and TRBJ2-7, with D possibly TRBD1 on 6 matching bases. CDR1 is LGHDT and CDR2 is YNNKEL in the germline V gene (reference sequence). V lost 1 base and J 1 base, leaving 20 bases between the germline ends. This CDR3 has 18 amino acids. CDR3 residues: CASSQVSRDKLRSYEQYF. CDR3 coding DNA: TGTGCCAGCAGCCAAGTTTCCAGGGACAAGTTAAGGTCCTACGAGCAGTACTTC.

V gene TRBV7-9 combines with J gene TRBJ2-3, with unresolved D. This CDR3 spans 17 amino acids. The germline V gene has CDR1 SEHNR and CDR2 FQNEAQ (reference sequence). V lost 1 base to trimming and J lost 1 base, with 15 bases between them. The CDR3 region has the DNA TGTGCCAGCAGCTTAGGATCTGGCGGTGGGGGCACAGATACGCAGTATTTT. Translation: CASSLGSGGGGTDTQYF.

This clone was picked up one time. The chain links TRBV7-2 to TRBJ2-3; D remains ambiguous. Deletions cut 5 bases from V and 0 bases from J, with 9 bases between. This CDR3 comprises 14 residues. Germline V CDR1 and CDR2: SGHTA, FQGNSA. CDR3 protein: CASSPGPSTDTQYF. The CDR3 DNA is TGTGCCAGCAGCCCAGGACCCAGCACAGATACGCAGTATTTT.

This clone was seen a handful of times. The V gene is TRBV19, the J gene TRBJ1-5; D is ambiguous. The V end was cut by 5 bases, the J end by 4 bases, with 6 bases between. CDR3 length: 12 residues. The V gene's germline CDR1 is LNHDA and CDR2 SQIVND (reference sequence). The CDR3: CASSHPNQPQHF. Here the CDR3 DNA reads TGTGCCAGTAGTCACCCAAATCAGCCCCAGCATTTT.

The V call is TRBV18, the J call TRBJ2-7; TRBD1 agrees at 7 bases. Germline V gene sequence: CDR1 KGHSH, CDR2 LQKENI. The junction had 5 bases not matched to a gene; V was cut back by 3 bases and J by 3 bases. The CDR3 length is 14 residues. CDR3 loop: CASSPSTGDYEQYF. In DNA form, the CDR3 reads TGTGCCAGCTCACCCTCAACAGGGGACTACGAGCAGTACTTC.

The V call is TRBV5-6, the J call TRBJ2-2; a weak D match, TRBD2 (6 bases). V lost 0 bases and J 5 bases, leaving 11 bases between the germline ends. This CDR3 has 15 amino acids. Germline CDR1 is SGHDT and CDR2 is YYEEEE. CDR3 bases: TGTGCCAGCAGCTTGGGCCGGAGGGGTACCGGGGAGCTGTTTTTT. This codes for CASSLGRRGTGELFF. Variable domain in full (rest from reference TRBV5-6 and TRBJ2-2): DAGVTQSPTHLIKTRGQQVTLRCSPKSGHDTVSWYQQALGQGPQFIFQYYEEEERQRGNFPDRFSGHQFPNYSSELNVNALLLGDSALYLCASSLGRRGTGELFFGEGSRLTVL.

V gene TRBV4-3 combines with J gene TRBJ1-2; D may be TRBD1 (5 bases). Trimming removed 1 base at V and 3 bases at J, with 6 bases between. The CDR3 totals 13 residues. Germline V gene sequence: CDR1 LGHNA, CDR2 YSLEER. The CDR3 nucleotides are TGCGCCAGCAGCCAAGGGGACCACTATGGCTACACCTTC. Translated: CASSQGDHYGYTF.

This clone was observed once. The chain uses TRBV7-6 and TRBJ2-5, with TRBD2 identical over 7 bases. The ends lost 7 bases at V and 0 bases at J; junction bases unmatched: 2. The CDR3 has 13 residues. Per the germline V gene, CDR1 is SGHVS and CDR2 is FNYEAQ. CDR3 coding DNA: TGTGCCAGCAAAGGACTAGACCAAGAGACCCAGTACTTC. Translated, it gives CASKGLDQETQYF.

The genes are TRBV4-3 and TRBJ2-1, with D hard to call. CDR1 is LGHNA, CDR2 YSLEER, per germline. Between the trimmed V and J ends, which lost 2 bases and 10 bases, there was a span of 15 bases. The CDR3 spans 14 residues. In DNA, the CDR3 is TGCGCCAGCAGCCAATGGCCCCCGAACCACGAGCAGTTCTTC. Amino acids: CASSQWPPNHEQFF.

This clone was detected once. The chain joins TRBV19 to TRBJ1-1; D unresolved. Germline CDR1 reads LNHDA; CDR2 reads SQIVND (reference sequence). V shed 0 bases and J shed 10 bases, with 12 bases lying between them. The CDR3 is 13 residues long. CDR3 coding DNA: TGTGCCAGTAGTATAGATCGATTGGGCAGAGCTTTCTTT. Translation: CASSIDRLGRAFF.

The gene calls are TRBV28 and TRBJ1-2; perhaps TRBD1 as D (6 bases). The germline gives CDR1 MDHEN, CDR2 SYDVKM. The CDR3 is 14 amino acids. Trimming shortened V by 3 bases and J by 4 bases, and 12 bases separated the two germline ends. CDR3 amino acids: CASSLSGQFYGYTF. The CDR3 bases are TGTGCCAGCAGTTTGTCGGGACAATTCTATGGCTACACCTTC.

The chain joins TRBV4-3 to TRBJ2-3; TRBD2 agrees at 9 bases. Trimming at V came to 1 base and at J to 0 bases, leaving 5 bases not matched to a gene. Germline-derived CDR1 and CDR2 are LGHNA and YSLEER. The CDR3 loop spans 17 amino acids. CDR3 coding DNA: TGCGCCAGCAGCCAAGGGATTAGCGGGAGTAGCACAGATACGCAGTATTTT. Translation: CASSQGISGSSTDTQYF.

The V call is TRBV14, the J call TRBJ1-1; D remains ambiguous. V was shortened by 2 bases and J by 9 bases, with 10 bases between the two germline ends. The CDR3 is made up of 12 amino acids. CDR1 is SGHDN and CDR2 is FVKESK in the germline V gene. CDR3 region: CASSQSKGQAFF. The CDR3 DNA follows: TGTGCCAGCAGCCAAAGTAAAGGGCAAGCTTTCTTT. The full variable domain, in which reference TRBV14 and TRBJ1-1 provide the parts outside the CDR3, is EAGVTQFPSHSVIEKGQTVTLRCDPISGHDNLYWYRRVMGKEIKFLLHFVKESKQDESGMPNNRFLAERTGGTYSTLKVQPAELEDSGVYFCASSQSKGQAFFGQGTRLTVV.

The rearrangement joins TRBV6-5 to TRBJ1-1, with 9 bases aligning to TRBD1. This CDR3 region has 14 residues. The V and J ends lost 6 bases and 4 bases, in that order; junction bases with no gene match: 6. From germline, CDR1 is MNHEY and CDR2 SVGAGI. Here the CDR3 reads CASSHGTGSTEAFF. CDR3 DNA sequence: TGTGCCAGCAGCCACGGGACAGGGAGCACTGAAGCTTTCTTT.

In nucleotides, the CDR3 is TGTGCCAGCAGCACCTCCGGGGAGCTGTTTTTT. It encodes CASSTSGELFF. The chain combines TRBV6-2 or TRBV6-3 with TRBJ2-2; D gene unclear. Looked up from germline, CDR1 is MNHEY and CDR2 is SVGEGT. V was clipped by 6 bases and J by 6 bases, with 5 bases between them. This CDR3 region has 11 residues.

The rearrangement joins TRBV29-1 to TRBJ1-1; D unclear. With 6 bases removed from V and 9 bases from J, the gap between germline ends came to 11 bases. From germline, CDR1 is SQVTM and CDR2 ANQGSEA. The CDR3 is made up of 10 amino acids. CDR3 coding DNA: TGCAGCGTACACACCTTAAAAGCTTTCTTT. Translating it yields CSVHTLKAFF.

In nucleotides, the CDR3 is TGTGCCACCAGTGATGACTTGAGTAATCAGCCCCAGCATTTT. It yields the protein CATSDDLSNQPQHF. This chain joins TRBV24-1 and TRBJ1-5; no firm D call. Trimming removed 3 bases from V and 4 bases from J, with 9 bases in between. CDR1 is KGHDR and CDR2 is SFDVKD in the germline V gene. The CDR3 contains 14 residues.

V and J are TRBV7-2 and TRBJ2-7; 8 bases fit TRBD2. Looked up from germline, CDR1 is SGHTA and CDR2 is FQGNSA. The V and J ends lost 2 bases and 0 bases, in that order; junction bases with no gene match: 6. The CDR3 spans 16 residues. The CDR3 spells CASSLSRGGPSYEQYF. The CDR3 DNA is TGTGCCAGCAGCTTATCCCGGGGGGGGCCCTCCTACGAGCAGTACTTC.

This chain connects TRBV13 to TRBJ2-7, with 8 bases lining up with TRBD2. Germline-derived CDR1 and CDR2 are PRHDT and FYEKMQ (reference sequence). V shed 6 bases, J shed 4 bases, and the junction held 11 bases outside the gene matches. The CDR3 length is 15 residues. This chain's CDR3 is CASSPGGGPWYEQYV. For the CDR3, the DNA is TGTGCCAGCAGTCCCGGGGGGGGTCCATGGTACGAGCAGTACGTC.

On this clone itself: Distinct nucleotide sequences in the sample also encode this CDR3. CDR3 coding DNA: TGTGCCAGCAGTCTATCGGGGGGCACTGAAGCTTTCTTT. Translation gives CASSLSGGTEAFF. V gene TRBV12-3 or TRBV12-4 combines with J gene TRBJ1-1; a possible D gene is TRBD1 (5 bases). The CDR3 runs 13 residues. V dropped 5 bases and J dropped 4 bases, with 11 bases sitting between them.

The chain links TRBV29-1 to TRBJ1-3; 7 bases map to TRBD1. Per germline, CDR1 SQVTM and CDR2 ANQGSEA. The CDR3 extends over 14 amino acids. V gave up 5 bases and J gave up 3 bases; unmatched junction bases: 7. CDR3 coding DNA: TGCAGCGTTCTTACAGGGGCGGGTGGAAACACCATATATTTT. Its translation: CSVLTGAGGNTIYF.

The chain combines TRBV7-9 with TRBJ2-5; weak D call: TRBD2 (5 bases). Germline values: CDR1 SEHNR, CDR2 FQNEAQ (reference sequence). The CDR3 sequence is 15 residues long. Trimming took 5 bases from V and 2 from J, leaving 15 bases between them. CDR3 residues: CASSGGLEKQETQYF. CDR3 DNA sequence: TGTGCCAGCAGCGGTGGACTGGAGAAACAAGAGACCCAGTACTTC.

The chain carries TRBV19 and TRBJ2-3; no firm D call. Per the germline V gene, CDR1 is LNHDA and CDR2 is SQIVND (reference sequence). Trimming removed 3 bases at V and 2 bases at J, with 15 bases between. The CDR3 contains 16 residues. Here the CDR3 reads CASSIQAVSVTDTQYF. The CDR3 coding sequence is TGTGCCAGTAGTATCCAGGCGGTGTCCGTCACAGATACGCAGTATTTT. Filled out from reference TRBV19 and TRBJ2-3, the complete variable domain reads DGGITQSPKYLFRKEGQNVTLSCEQNLNHDAMYWYRQDPGQGLRLIYYSQIVNDFQKGDIAEGYSVSREKKESFPLTVTSAQKNPTAFYLCASSIQAVSVTDTQYFGPGTRLTVL.

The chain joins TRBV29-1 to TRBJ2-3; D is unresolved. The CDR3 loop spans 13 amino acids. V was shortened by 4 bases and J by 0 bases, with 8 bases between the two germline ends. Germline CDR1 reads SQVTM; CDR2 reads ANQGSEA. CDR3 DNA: TGCAGCGTTGCTTACAAGAGCACAGATACGCAGTATTTT. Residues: CSVAYKSTDTQYF.

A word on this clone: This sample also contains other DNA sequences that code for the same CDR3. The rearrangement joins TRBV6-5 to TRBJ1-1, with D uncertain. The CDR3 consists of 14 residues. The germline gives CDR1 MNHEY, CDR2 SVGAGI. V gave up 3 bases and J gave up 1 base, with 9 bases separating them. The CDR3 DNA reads TGTGCCAGCAGTTATCTGGGCGGGAACACTGAAGCTTTCTTT. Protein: CASSYLGGNTEAFF.

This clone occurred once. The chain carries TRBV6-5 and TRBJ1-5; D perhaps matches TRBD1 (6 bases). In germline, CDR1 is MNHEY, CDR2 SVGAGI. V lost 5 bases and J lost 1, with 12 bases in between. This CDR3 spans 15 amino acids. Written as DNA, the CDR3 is TGTGCCAGCAGTCCCTTGGACAGCAGCAATCAGCCCCAGCATTTT. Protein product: CASSPLDSSNQPQHF.

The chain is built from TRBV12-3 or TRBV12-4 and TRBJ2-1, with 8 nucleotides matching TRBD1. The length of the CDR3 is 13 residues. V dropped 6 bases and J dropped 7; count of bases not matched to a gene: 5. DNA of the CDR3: TGTGCCAGCAGATCCGGGACAGGTAATGAGCAGTTCTTC. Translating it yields CASRSGTGNEQFF.